Sequencing of this T cell receptor (beta chain) was carried out in a study of CD8 T cells in ankylosing spondylitis. Findings and limits, study-wide: About eight highly homologous variants made up a TCR beta motif that seemed to typify ankylosing spondylitis blood.

This clonotype was seen many times. Antigen unknown. From the 5' RACE reads, TCRdb called clonotypes with MiXCR, one entry per CDR3 protein. Here the sample spans some 250,000 distinct CDR3 sequences, roughly a quarter being singletons. The CDR3 extends over 11 amino acids. Deletions cut 7 bases from V and 5 bases from J, with 11 bases between. The germline gives CDR1 DFQATT, CDR2 SNEGSKA (reference sequence). The chain joins TRBV20-1 to TRBJ1-1, with D possibly being TRBD1 (6 bases). The sequencing input was blood, either unsorted or a sorted T cell fraction (not recorded which). This receptor was identified in a male donor with ankylosing spondylitis or in good health (not recorded which). The CDR3 here is CSVSQGTEAFF. CDR3 bases: TGCAGTGTCTCGCAGGGGACTGAAGCTTTCTTT.